This TCR beta chain is drawn from a study of vaccination and CD4 T cells after COVID-19. Study context: The convalescents, six males and four females, included two who were Hispanic.

Regarding the study as a whole: Median reactive clonotypes, those recognizing SARS-CoV-2, rose from roughly 19 to 38, not significantly. In convalescent patients, a median about 86% of reactive clones appeared only post-vaccination.

Documented treatment: roughly 11-day PBMC culture with coronavirus spike peptide pools or control peptides (ViraFEST assay). This CDR3 comprises 15 residues. V shed 2 bases, J shed 5 bases, and the junction held 5 bases outside the gene matches. CDR1 and CDR2 (germline): MNHEY, SVGEGT. Oncomine TCR Beta short-read sequencing was applied to DNA from cultured CD4+ T cells. TCRdb re-called the PCR reads with MiXCR, one entry per CDR3 protein. This sample has around 14,000 distinct CDR3 sequences, with 73% found just once. With respect to this clonotype: Its matching antigen is unknown.

The sample comprised CD4+ T cells from blood, cultured in vitro. This clonotype originated in a human donor who had recovered from COVID-19. The gene calls are TRBV6-2 or TRBV6-3 and TRBJ1-2; TRBD1 matches 10 bases. This CDR3 is CASSYDRGRWYGYTF. The DNA for the CDR3 is TGTGCCAGCAGTTACGACAGGGGGCGCTGGTATGGCTACACCTTC.